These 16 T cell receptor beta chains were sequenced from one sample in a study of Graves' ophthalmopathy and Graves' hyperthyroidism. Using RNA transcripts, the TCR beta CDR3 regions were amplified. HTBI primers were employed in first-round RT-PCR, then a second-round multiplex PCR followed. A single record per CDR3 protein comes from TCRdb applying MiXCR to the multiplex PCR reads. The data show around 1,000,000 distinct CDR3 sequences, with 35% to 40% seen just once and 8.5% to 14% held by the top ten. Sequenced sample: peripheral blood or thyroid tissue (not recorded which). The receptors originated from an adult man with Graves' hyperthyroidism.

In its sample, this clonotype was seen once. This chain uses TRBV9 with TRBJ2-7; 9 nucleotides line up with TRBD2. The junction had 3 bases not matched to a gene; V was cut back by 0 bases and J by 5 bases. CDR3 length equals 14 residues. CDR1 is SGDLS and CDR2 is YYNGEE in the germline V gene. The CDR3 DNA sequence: TGTGCCAGCAGCGTAGGGCTAGCGGGACACGAGCAGTACTTC. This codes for CASSVGLAGHEQYF. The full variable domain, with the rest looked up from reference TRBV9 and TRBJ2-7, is DSGVTQTPKHLITATGQRVTLRCSPRSGDLSVYWYQQSLDQGLQFLIQYYNGEERAKGNILERFSAQQFPDLHSELNLSSLELGDSALYFCASSVGLAGHEQYFGPGTRLTVT.

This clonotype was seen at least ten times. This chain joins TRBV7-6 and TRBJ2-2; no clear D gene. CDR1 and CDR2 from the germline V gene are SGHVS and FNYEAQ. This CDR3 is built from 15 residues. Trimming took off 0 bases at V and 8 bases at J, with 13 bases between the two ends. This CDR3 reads CASSLAPTTGGELFF. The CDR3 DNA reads TGTGCCAGCAGCTTAGCGCCGACGACCGGGGGGGAGCTGTTTTTT.

The CDR3 loop is CASSVRVSALDTQYF. Written as DNA, the CDR3 is TGTGCCAGCAGCGTTAGAGTCTCGGCCCTGGATACGCAGTATTTT. The chain recombines TRBV7-2 with TRBJ2-3; D gene uncertain. This CDR3 is built from 15 residues. Germline loops: CDR1 SGHTA, CDR2 FQGNSA. V gave up 5 bases and J gave up 6 bases, with 18 bases separating them. Complete variable domain (other parts from reference TRBV7-2 and TRBJ2-3): GAGVSQSPSNKVTEKGKDVELRCDPISGHTALYWYRQSLGQGLEFLIYFQGNSAPDKSGLPSDRFSAERTGGSVSTLTIQRTQQEDSAVYLCASSVRVSALDTQYFGPGTRLTVL.

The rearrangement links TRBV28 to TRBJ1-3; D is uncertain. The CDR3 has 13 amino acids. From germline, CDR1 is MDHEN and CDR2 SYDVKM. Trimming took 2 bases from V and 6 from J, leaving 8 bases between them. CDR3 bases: TGTGCCAGCAGTTTACCACAGACAAACACCATATATTTT. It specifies CASSLPQTNTIYF.

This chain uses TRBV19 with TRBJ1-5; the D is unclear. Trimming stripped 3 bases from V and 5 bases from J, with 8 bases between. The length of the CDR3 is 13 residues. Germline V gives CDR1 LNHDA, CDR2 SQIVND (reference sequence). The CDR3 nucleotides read TGTGCCAGTAGTATCCCGCGCTATCAGCCCCAGCATTTT. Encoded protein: CASSIPRYQPQHF. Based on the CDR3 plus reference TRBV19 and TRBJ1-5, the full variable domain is DGGITQSPKYLFRKEGQNVTLSCEQNLNHDAMYWYRQDPGQGLRLIYYSQIVNDFQKGDIAEGYSVSREKKESFPLTVTSAQKNPTAFYLCASSIPRYQPQHFGDGTRLSIL.

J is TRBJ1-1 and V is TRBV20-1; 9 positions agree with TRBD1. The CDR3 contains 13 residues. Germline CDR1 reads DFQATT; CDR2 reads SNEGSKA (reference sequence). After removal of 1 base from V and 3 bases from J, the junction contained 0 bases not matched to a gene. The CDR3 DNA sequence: TGCAGTGCTAGAGGACAGGGGGACACTGAAGCTTTCTTT. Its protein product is CSARGQGDTEAFF.

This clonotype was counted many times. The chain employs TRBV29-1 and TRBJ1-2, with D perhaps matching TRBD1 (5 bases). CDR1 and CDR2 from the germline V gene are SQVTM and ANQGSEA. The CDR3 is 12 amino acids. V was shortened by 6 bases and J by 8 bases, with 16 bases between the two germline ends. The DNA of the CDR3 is TGCAGCGTAGAGGACCCGGGGGGGGGCTACACCTTC. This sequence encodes CSVEDPGGGYTF. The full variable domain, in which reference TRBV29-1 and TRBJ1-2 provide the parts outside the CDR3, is SAVISQKPSRDICQRGTSLTIQCQVDSQVTMMFWYRQQPGQSLTLIATANQGSEATYESGFVIDKFPISRPNLTFSTLTVSNMSPEDSSIYLCSVEDPGGGYTFGSGTRLTVV.

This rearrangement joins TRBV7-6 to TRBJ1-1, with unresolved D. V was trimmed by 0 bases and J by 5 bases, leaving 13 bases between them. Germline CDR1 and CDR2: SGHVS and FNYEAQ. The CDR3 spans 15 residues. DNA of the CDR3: TGTGCCAGCAGCTTAGCTGTTAAGGGCCGGACTGAAGCTTTCTTT. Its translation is CASSLAVKGRTEAFF.

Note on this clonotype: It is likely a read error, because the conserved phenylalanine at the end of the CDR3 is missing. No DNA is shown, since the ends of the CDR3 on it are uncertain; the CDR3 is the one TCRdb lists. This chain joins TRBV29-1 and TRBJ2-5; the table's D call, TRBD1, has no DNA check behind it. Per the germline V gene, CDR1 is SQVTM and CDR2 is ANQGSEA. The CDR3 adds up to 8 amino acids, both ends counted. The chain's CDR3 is CSVEDPRG.

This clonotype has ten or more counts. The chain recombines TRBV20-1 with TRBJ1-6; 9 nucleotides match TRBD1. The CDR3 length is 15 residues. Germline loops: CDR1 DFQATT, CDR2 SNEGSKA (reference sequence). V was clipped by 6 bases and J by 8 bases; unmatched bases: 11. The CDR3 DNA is TGCAGTGCCCGGACCGGGACAGGGAACGATTCACCCCTCCACTTT. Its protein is CSARTGTGNDSPLHF.

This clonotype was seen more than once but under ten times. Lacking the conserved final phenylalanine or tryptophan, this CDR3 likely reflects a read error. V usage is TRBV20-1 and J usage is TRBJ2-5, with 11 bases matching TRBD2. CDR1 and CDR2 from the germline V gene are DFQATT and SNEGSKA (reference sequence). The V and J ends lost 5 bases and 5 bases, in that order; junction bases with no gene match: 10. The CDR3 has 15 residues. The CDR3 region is CSAPTSGTWGETQYL. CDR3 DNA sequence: TGCAGTGCTCCGACTAGCGGGACCTGGGGGGAGACCCAGTACCTC.

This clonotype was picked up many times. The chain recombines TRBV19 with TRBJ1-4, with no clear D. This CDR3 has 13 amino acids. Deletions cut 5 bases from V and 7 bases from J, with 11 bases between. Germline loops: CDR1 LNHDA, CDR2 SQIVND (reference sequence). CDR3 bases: TGTGCCAGTAGTTGGGGATTTGGTGAAAAACTGTTTTTT. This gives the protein CASSWGFGEKLFF.

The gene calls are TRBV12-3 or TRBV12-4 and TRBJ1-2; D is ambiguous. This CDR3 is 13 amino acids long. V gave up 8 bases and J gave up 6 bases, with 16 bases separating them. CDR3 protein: CASSHPGSDGYTF. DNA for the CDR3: TGTGCCAGCTCCCACCCGGGGTCAGATGGCTACACCTTC.

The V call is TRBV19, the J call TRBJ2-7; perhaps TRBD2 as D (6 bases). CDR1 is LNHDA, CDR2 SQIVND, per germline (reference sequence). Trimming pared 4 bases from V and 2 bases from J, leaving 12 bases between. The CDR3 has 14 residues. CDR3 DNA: TGTGCCAGTAGTACCGGACTACTCACCTACGAGCAGTACTTC. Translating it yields CASSTGLLTYEQYF.

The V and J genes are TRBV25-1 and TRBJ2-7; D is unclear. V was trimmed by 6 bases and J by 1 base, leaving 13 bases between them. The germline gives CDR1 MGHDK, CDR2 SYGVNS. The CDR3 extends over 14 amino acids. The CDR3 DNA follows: TGTGCCAGCAGCGGAGTGACAAGTTCCTACGAGCAGTACTTC. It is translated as CASSGVTSSYEQYF.

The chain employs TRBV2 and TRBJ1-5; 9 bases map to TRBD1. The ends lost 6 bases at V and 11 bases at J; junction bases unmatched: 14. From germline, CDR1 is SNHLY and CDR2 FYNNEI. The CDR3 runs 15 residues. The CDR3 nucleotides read TGTGCCAGCAGACCCCCCGGGACAGGGTGGCAGACCCAGCATTTT. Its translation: CASRPPGTGWQTQHF. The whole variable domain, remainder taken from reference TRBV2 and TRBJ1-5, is EPEVTQTPSHQVTQMGQEVILRCVPISNHLYFYWYRQILGQKVEFLVSFYNNEISEKSEIFDDQFSVERPDGSNFTLKIRSTKLEDSAMYFCASRPPGTGWQTQHFGDGTRLSIL.